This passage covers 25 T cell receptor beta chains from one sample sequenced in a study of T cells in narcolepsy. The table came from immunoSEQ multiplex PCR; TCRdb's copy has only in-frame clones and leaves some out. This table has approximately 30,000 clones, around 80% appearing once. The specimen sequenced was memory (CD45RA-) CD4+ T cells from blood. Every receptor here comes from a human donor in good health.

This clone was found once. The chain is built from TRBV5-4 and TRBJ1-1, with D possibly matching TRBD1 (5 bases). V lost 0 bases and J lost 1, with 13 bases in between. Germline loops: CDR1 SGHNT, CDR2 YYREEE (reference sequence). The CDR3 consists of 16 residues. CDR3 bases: TGTGCCAGCAGCTTGGGAGCAGGGTTGGGGAACACTGAAGCTTTCTTT. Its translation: CASSLGAGLGNTEAFF.

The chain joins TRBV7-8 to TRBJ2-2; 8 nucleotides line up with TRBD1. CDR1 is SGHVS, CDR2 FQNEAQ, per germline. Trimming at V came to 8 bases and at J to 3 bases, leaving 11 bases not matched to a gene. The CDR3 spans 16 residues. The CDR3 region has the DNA TGTGCCAGCTGGGGGAGAACAGGGGGATACACCGGGGAGCTGTTTTTT. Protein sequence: CASWGRTGGYTGELFF.

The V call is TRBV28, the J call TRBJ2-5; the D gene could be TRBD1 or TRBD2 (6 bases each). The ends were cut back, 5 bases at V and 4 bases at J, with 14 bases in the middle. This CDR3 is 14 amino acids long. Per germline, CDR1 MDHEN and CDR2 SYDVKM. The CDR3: CASSIGGTRETQYF. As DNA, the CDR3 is TGTGCCAGCAGTATAGGGGGGACCCGAGAGACCCAGTACTTC.

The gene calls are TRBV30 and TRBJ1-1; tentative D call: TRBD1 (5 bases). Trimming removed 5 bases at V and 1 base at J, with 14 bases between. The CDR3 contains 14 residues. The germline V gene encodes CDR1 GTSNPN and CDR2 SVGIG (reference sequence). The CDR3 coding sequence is TGTGCCTGGGCAACGGACATTCGGAACACTGAAGCTTTCTTT. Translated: CAWATDIRNTEAFF. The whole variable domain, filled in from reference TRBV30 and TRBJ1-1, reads SQTIHQWPATLVQPVGSPLSLECTVEGTSNPNLYWYRQAAGRGLQLLFYSVGIGQISSEVPQNLSASRPQDRQFILSSKKLLLSDSGFYLCAWATDIRNTEAFFGQGTRLTVV.

This chain's CDR3 is CASTSFPGVYEQYF. CDR3 DNA: TGTGCCAGCACCTCCTTTCCGGGGGTCTACGAGCAGTACTTC. This chain joins TRBV16 and TRBJ2-7; D is perhaps TRBD2 (6 bases). Germline V gene sequence: CDR1 KGHSY, CDR2 FQNENV. The CDR3 has 14 amino acids. V shed 7 bases and J shed 3 bases, with 16 bases lying between them.

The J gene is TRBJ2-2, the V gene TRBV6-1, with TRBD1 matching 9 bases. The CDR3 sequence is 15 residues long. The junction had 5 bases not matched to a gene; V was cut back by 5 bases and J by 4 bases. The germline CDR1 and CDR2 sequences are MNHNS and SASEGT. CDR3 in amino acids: CASSSGQGSTGELFF. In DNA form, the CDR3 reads TGTGCCAGCAGTTCGGGACAGGGTTCCACCGGGGAGCTGTTTTTT.

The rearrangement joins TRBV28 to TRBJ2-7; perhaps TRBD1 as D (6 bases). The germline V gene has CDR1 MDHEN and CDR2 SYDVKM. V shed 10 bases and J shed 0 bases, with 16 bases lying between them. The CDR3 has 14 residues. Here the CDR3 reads CATNPPGASYEQYF. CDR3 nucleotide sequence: TGTGCCACCAACCCCCCAGGGGCCTCCTACGAGCAGTACTTC.

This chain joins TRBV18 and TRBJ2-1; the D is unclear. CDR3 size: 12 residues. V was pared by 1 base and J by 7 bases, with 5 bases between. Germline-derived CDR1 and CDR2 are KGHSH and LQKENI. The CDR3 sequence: CASSPQVNEQFF. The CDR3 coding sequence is TGTGCCAGCTCACCACAGGTGAATGAGCAGTTCTTC. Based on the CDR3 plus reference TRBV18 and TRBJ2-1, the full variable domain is NAGVMQNPRHLVRRRGQEARLRCSPMKGHSHVYWYRQLPEEGLKFMVYLQKENIIDESGMPKERFSAEFPKEGPSILRIQQVVRGDSAAYFCASSPQVNEQFFGPGTRLTVL.

The CDR3 spells CASSRGSEDEAFF. Here the CDR3 DNA reads TGTGCCAGCTCAAGGGGTTCGGAAGATGAAGCTTTCTTT. The chain recombines TRBV18 with TRBJ1-1; possible D gene TRBD1, 5 bases. Germline CDR1 KGHSH, CDR2 LQKENI. Trimming stripped 5 bases from V and 7 bases from J, with 14 bases between. The CDR3 is 13 residues long.

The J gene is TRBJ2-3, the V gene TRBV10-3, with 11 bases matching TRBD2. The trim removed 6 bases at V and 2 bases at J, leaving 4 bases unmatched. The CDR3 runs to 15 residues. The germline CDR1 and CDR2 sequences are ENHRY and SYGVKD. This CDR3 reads CAISETSGITDTQYF. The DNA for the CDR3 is TGTGCCATCAGCGAGACTAGCGGGATCACAGATACGCAGTATTTT.

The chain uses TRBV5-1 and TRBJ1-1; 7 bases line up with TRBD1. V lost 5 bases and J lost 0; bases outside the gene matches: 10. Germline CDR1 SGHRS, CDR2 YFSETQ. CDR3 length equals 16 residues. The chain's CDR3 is CASSPRDSYMNTEAFF. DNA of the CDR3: TGCGCCAGCAGTCCAAGGGACAGCTACATGAACACTGAAGCTTTCTTT.

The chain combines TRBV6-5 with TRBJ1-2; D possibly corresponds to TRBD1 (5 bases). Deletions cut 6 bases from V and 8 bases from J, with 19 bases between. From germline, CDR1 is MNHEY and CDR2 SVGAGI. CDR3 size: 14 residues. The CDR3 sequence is CASSNFDSLWGYTF. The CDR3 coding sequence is TGTGCCAGCAGCAACTTCGACAGCCTGTGGGGCTACACCTTC.

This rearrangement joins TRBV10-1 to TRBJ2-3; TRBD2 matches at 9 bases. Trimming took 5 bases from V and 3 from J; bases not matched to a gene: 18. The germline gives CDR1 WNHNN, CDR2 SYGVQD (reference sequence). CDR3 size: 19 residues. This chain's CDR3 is CASSPSTSGRGVLTDTQYF. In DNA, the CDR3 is TGCGCCAGCAGTCCGTCGACTAGCGGACGTGGGGTGTTGACAGATACGCAGTATTTT.

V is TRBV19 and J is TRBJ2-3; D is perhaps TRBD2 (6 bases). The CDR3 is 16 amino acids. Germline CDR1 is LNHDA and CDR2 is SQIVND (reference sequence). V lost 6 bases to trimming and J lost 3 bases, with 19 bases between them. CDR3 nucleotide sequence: TGTGCCAGTAGGAAAGCGGGTTGGCTTGAGACAGATACGCAGTATTTT. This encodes CASRKAGWLETDTQYF.

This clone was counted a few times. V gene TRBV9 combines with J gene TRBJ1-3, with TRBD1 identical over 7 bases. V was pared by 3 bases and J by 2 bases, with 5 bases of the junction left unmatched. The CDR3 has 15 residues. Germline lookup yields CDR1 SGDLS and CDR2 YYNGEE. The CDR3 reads CASSAGQDAGNTIYF. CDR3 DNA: TGTGCCAGCAGCGCAGGACAGGACGCTGGAAACACCATATATTTT.

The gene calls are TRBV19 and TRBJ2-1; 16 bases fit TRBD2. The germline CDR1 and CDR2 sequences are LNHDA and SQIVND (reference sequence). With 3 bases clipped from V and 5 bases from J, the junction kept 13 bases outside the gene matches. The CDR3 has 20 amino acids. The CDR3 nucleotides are TGTGCCAGTAGTATTGTTTACGGGACTAGCGGGAGGGCAGGCCACAATGAGCAGTTCTTC. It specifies CASSIVYGTSGRAGHNEQFF.

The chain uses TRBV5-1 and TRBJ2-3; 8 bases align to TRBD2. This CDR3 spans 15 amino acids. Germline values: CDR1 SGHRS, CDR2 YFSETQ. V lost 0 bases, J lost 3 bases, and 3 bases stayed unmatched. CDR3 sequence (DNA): TGCGCCAGCAGCTTGGTTGGCGGGAGGACAGATACGCAGTATTTT. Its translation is CASSLVGGRTDTQYF.

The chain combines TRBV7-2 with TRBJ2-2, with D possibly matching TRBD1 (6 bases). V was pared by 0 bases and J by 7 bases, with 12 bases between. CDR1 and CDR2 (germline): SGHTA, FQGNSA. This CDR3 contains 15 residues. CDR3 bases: TGTGCCAGCAGCTTAGCGAGGACAGTGGGCGGGGAGCTGTTTTTT. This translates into CASSLARTVGGELFF.

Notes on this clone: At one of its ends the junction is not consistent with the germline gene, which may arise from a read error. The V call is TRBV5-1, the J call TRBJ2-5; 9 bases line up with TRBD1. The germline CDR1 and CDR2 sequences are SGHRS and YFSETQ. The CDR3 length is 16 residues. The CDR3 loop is CASSLALGQGLETQYF. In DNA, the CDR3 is TGCGCCAGCAGTTTGGCCCTGGGACAGGGATTAGAGACCCAGTACTTC. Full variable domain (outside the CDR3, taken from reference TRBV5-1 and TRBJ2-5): KAGVTQTPRYLIKTRGQQVTLSCSPISGHRSVSWYQQTPGQGLQFLFEYFSETQRNKGNFPGRFSGRQFSNSRSEMNVSTLELGDSALYLCASSLALGQGLETQYFGPGTRLLVL.

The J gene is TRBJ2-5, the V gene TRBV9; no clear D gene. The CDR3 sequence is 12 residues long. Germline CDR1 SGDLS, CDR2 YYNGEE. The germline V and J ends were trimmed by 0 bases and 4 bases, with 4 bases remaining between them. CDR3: CASSVGGETQYF. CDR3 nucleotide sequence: TGTGCCAGCAGCGTAGGGGGAGAGACCCAGTACTTC. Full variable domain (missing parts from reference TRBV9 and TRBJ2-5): DSGVTQTPKHLITATGQRVTLRCSPRSGDLSVYWYQQSLDQGLQFLIQYYNGEERAKGNILERFSAQQFPDLHSELNLSSLELGDSALYFCASSVGGETQYFGPGTRLLVL.

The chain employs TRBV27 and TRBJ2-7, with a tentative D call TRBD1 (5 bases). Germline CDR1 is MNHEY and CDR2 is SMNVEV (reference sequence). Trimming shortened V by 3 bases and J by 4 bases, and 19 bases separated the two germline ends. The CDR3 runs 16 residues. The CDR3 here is CASSFRGPRDGYEQYF. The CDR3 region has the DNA TGTGCCAGCAGTTTCCGCGGTCCCAGGGATGGGTACGAGCAGTACTTC.

The CDR3 loop is CASTDAGRDGYTF. The CDR3 DNA is TGTGCCAGCACTGACGCGGGCCGTGATGGCTACACCTTC. The genes are TRBV28 and TRBJ1-2, with unresolved D. Trimming removed 7 bases from V and 6 bases from J, with 15 bases in between. The CDR3 runs to 13 residues. Germline V lookup: CDR1 MDHEN, CDR2 SYDVKM.

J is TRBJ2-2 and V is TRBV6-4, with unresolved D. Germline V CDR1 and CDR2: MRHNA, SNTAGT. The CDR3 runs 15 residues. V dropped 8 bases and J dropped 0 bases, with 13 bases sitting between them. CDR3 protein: CASARGGANTGELFF. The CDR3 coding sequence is TGTGCCAGCGCACGCGGCGGAGCGAACACCGGGGAGCTGTTTTTT.

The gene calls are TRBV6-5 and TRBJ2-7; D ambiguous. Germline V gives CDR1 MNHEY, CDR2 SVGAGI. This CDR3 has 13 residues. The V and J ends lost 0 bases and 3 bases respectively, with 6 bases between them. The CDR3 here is CASSYSTGYEQYF. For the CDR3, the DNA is TGTGCCAGCAGTTACTCGACTGGCTACGAGCAGTACTTC.

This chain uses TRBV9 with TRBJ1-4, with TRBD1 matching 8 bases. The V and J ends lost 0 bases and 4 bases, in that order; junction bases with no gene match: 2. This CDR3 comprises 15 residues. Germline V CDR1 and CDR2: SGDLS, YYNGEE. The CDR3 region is CASSVGTGINEKLFF. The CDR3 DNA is TGTGCCAGCAGCGTAGGGACAGGGATTAATGAAAAACTGTTTTTT. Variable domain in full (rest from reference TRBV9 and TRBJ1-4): DSGVTQTPKHLITATGQRVTLRCSPRSGDLSVYWYQQSLDQGLQFLIQYYNGEERAKGNILERFSAQQFPDLHSELNLSSLELGDSALYFCASSVGTGINEKLFFGSGTQLSVL.